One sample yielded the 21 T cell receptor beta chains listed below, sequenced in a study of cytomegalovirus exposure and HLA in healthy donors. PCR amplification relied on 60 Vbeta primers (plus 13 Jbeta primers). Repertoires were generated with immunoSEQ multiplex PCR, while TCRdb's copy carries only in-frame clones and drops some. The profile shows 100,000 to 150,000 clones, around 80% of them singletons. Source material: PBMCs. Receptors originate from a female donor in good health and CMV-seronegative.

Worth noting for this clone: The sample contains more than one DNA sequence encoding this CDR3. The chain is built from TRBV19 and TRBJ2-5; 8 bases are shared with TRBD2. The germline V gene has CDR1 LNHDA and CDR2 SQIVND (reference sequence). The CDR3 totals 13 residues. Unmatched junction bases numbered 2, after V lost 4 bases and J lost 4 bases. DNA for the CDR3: TGTGCCAGTAGTAACCGGGAGGGAGAGACCCAGTACTTC. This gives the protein CASSNREGETQYF.

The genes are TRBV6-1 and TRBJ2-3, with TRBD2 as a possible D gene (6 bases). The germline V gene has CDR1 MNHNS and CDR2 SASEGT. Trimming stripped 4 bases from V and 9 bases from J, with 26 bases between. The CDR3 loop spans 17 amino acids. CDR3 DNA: TGTGCCAGCAGTGGGGGTGGGGTAGCGGAGGTTTTGGGGACGCAGTATTTT. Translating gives CASSGGGVAEVLGTQYF.

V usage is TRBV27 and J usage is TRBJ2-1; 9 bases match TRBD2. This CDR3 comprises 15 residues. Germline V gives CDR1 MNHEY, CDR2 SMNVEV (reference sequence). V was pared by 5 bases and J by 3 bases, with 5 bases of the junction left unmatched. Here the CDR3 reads CASSHSGSDYNEQFF. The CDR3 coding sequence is TGTGCCAGCAGTCATAGCGGGAGTGACTACAATGAGCAGTTCTTC.

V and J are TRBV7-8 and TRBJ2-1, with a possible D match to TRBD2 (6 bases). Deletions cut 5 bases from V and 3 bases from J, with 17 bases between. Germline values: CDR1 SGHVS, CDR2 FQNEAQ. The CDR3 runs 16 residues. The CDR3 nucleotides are TGTGCCAGCAGCCTCAAAAGCGGCGGGAACTACAATGAGCAGTTCTTC. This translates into CASSLKSGGNYNEQFF.

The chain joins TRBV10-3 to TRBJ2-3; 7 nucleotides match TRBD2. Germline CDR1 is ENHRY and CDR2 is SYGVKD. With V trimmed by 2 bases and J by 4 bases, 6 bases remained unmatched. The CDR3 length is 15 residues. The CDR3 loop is CAISETGGSADTQYF. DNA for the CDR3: TGTGCCATCAGTGAGACGGGCGGGAGTGCAGATACGCAGTATTTT.

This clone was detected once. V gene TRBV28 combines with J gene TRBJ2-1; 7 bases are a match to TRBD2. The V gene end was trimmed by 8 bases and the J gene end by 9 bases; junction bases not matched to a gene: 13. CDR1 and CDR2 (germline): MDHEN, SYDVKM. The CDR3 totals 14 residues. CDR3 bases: TGTGCCAGCTTCGCGAACTCTCCGGGGGGTGAGCAGTTCTTC. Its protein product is CASFANSPGGEQFF.

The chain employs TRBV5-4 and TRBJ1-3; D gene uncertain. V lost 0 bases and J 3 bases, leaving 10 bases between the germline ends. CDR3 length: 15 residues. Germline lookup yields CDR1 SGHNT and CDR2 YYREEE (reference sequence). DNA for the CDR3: TGTGCCAGCAGCTTGGGAGGGTTAGGTGGAAACACCATATATTTT. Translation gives CASSLGGLGGNTIYF.

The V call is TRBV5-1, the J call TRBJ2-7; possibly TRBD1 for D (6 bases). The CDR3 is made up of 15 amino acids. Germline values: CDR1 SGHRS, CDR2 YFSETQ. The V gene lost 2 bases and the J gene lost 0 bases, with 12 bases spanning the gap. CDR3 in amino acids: CASSFTGSNSYEQYF. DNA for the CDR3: TGCGCCAGCAGCTTTACAGGGAGCAACTCCTACGAGCAGTACTTC.

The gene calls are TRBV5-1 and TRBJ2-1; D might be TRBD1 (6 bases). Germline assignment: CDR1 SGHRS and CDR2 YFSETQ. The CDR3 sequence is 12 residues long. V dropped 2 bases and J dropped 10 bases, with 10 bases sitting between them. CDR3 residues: CASSFQGLEQFF. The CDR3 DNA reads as TGCGCCAGCAGCTTTCAGGGGTTAGAGCAGTTCTTC. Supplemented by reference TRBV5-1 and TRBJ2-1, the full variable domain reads KAGVTQTPRYLIKTRGQQVTLSCSPISGHRSVSWYQQTPGQGLQFLFEYFSETQRNKGNFPGRFSGRQFSNSRSEMNVSTLELGDSALYLCASSFQGLEQFFGPGTRLTVL.

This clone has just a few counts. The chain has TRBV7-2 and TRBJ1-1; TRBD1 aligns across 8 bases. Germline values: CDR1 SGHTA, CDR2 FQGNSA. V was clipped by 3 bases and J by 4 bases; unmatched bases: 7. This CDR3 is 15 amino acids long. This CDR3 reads CASSFRTGRGTEAFF. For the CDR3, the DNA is TGTGCCAGCAGCTTCCGGACAGGGAGAGGCACTGAAGCTTTCTTT.

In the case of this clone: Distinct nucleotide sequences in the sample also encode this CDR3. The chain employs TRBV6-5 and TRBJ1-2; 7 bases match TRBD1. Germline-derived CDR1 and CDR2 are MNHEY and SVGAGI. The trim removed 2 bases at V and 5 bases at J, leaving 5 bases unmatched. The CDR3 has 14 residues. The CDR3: CASSYGGQPYGYTF. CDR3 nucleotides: TGTGCCAGCAGTTACGGGGGACAGCCTTATGGCTACACCTTC.

In nucleotides, the CDR3 is TGCGCCAGCAGCCTTGACCCAGACCAGGGTCCGGAGACCCAGTACTTC. Its protein is CASSLDPDQGPETQYF. This rearrangement joins TRBV5-1 to TRBJ2-5; tentatively, D is TRBD1 (5 bases). The CDR3 runs to 16 residues. Germline assignment: CDR1 SGHRS and CDR2 YFSETQ. Trimming took off 4 bases at V and 5 bases at J, with 21 bases between the two ends.

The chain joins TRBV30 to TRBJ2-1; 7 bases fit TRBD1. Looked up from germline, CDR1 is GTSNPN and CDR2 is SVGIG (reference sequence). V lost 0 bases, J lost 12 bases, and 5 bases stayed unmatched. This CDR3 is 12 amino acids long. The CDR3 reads CAWSVDRASQFF. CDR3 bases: TGTGCCTGGAGTGTAGACAGGGCATCGCAGTTCTTC.

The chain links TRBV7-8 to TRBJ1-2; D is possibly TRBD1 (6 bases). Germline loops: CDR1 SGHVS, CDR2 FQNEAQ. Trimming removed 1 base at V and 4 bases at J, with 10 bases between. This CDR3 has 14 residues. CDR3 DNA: TGTGCCAGCAGCTTAGGGGGGGGCCTCTATGGCTACACCTTC. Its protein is CASSLGGGLYGYTF.

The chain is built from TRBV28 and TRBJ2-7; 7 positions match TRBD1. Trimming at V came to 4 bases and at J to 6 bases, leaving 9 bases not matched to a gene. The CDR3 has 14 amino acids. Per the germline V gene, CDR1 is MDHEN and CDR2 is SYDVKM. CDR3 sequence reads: CASSSRQGLGEQYF. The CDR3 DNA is TGTGCCAGCAGTTCCCGACAGGGTTTGGGCGAGCAGTACTTC.

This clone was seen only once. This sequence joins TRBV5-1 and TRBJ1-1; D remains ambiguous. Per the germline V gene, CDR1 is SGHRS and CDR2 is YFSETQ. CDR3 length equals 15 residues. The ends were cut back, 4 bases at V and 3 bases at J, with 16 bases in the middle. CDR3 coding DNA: TGCGCCAGCAGCCTGAGGTCCCGGGAGCACACTGAAGCTTTCTTT. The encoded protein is CASSLRSREHTEAFF.

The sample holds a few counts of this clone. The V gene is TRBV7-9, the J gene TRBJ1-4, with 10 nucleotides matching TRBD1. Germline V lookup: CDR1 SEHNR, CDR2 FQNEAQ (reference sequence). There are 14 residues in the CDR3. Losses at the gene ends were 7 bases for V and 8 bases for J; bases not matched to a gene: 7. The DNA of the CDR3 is TGTGCCAGCACTAGGACAGGGGGGCTCGAAAAACTGTTTTTT. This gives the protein CASTRTGGLEKLFF.

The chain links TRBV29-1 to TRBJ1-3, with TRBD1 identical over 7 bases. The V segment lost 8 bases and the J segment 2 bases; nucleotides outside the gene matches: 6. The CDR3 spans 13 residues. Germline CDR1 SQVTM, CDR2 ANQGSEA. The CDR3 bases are TGCAGCACACGACAGGGTGCTGGAAACACCATATATTTT. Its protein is CSTRQGAGNTIYF.

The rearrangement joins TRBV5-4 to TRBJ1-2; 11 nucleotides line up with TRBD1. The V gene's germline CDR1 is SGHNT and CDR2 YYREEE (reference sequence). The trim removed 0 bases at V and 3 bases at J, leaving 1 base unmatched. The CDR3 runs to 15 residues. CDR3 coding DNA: TGTGCCAGCAGCTTGGCGGACAGGGGGCACTATGGCTACACCTTC. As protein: CASSLADRGHYGYTF.

The CDR3 sequence is CASSQVFTVGLAGSSTDTQYF. DNA for the CDR3: TGTGCCAGCAGCCAAGTGTTTACAGTTGGACTAGCGGGATCTAGCACAGATACGCAGTATTTT. The rearrangement links TRBV4-2 to TRBJ2-3; 12 positions match TRBD2. Germline V gene data show CDR1 as LGHNA and CDR2 as YNFKEQ. The CDR3 covers 21 residues. V was clipped by 1 base and J by 0 bases; unmatched bases: 14.

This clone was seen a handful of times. The CDR3 loop reads CASSLPTDYQPQHF. The CDR3 nucleotides are TGTGCCAGCAGTTTACCGACAGACTATCAGCCCCAGCATTTT. J is TRBJ1-5 and V is TRBV28; tentative D call: TRBD1 (5 bases). The germline gives CDR1 MDHEN, CDR2 SYDVKM. The V end lost 2 bases, the J end lost 5 bases, and 10 bases lay between the germline ends. This CDR3 has 14 amino acids.